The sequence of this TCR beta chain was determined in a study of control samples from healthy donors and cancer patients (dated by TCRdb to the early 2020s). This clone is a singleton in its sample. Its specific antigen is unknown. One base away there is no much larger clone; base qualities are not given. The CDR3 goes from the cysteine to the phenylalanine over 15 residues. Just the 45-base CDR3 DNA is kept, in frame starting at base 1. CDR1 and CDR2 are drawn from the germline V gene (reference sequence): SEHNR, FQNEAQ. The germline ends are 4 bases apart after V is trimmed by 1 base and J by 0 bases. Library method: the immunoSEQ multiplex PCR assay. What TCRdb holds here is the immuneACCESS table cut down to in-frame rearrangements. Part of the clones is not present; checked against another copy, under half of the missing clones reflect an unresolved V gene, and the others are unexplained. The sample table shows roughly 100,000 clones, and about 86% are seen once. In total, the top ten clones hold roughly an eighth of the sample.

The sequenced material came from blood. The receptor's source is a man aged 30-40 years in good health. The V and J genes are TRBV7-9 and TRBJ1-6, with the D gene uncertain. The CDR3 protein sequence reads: CASSLVSSYNSPLHF. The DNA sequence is TGTGCCAGCAGCTTAGTATCCTCCTATAATTCACCCCTCCACTTT.